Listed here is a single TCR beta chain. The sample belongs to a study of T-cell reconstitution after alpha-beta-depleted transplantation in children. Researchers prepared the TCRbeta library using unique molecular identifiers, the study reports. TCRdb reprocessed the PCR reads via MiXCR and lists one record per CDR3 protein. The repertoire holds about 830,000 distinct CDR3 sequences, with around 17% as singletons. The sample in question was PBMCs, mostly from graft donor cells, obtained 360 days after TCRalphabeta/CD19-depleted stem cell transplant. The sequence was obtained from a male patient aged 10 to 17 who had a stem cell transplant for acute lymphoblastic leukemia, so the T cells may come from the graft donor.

The CDR3: CASSHRVGADTQYF. CDR3 nucleotides: TGTGCCAGCAGCCACCGGGTAGGGGCCGATACGCAGTATTTT. V usage is TRBV3-1 and J usage is TRBJ2-3, with a weak D call TRBD1 (5 bases). The CDR3 totals 14 residues. V was pared by 3 bases and J by 6 bases, with 13 bases between. Germline V gene sequence: CDR1 LGHDT, CDR2 YNNKEL (reference sequence).